Below, 14 T cell receptor beta chains from the same sample are listed, as sequenced in a study of blood T cell repertoires in COVID-19. Profiled with immunoSEQ multiplex PCR; TCRdb holds only in-frame clones, not every one. The sample yields under 200,000 clones, more than 70% seen once. Sequencing input: peripheral blood. The receptors derive from a young man with active or convalescent COVID-19.

A single count supports this clone. J is TRBJ1-6 and V is TRBV7-8, with 7 bases matching TRBD1. Germline loops: CDR1 SGHVS, CDR2 FQNEAQ. This CDR3 has 15 residues. The trim removed 1 base at V and 7 bases at J, leaving 4 bases unmatched. The CDR3 DNA reads TGTGCCAGCAGCTTAGGACAGGGATGGAATTCACCCCTCCACTTT. It translates to CASSLGQGWNSPLHF.

The chain recombines TRBV16 with TRBJ1-1; D not resolved. Trimming removed 8 bases at V and 4 bases at J, with 11 bases between. CDR3 size: 12 residues. Germline V gene sequence: CDR1 KGHSY, CDR2 FQNENV. CDR3 residues: CASRPAGTEAFF. The CDR3 DNA follows: TGTGCCAGCCGACCCGCGGGCACTGAAGCTTTCTTT.

The chain couples TRBV10-3 to TRBJ1-2; TRBD1 matches at 9 bases. The V and J ends lost 3 bases and 7 bases, in that order; junction bases with no gene match: 9. Per germline, CDR1 ENHRY and CDR2 SYGVKD. The CDR3 totals 15 residues. CDR3 amino acids: CAISDLGQGFGGYTF. The DNA for the CDR3 is TGTGCCATCAGTGACTTGGGACAGGGTTTCGGTGGCTACACCTTC.

V is TRBV4-3 and J is TRBJ2-1; 9 nucleotides agree with TRBD2. V gave up 0 bases and J gave up 10 bases; unmatched junction bases: 10. Germline CDR1 reads LGHNA; CDR2 reads YSLEER. The CDR3 runs 16 residues. The CDR3 spells CASSQDRREGLFEQFF. In DNA, the CDR3 is TGCGCCAGCAGCCAAGATCGGCGGGAGGGCCTTTTCGAGCAGTTCTTC.

V and J are TRBV10-3 and TRBJ2-1; 9 nucleotides agree with TRBD2. This CDR3 comprises 16 residues. The V gene's germline CDR1 is ENHRY and CDR2 SYGVKD. The V and J ends lost 3 bases and 7 bases, in that order; junction bases with no gene match: 10. The CDR3 sequence: CAISDGGRAGKNEQFF. CDR3 DNA: TGTGCCATCAGTGACGGCGGGAGGGCCGGCAAGAATGAGCAGTTCTTC.

The CDR3 loop is CASSPGLAGINEQFF. CDR3 coding DNA: TGTGCCAGCAGCCCGGGACTAGCGGGGATCAATGAGCAGTTCTTC. The V call is TRBV11-3, the J call TRBJ2-1, with 13 bases lining up with TRBD2. V was clipped by 5 bases and J by 6 bases; unmatched bases: 4. CDR3 size: 15 residues. Germline lookup yields CDR1 SGHNT and CDR2 YENEEA.

This chain uses TRBV2 with TRBJ1-5; D is perhaps TRBD1 (6 bases). Looked up from germline, CDR1 is SNHLY and CDR2 is FYNNEI. The V gene lost 6 bases and the J gene lost 0 bases, with 12 bases spanning the gap. The CDR3 is 15 amino acids. CDR3 DNA: TGTGCCAGCAGACCTCAGGGGAATAGCAATCAGCCCCAGCATTTT. As protein: CASRPQGNSNQPQHF.

The chain couples TRBV2 to TRBJ1-1, with 7 bases fitting TRBD1. The J segment lost 4 bases and the V segment lost 3 bases, leaving 8 bases of the junction unmatched. The CDR3 is 15 amino acids. The germline V gene has CDR1 SNHLY and CDR2 FYNNEI. The CDR3 coding sequence is TGTGCCAGCAGTGACCTGGACAGGAGTATCACTGAAGCTTTCTTT. Protein sequence: CASSDLDRSITEAFF.

The chain joins TRBV6-5 to TRBJ1-2; 9 nucleotides align to TRBD1. The CDR3 sequence is 13 residues long. Unmatched junction bases numbered 7, after V lost 7 bases and J lost 7 bases. Per the germline V gene, CDR1 is MNHEY and CDR2 is SVGAGI. CDR3 loop: CASKMTGGGGYTF. CDR3 coding DNA: TGTGCCAGCAAGATGACAGGGGGAGGTGGCTACACCTTC.

The chain has TRBV7-2 and TRBJ2-5; 8 nucleotides match TRBD1. CDR1 is SGHTA and CDR2 is FQGNSA in the germline V gene. The CDR3 consists of 14 residues. V shed 5 bases and J 4 bases; nucleotides not matched to a gene: 6. CDR3 residues: CASSQQGGRETQYF. Here the CDR3 DNA reads TGTGCCAGCAGCCAACAGGGGGGTCGAGAGACCCAGTACTTC.

V and J are TRBV10-3 and TRBJ1-1, with D perhaps TRBD1 (6 bases). Trimming removed 2 bases at V and 3 bases at J, with 10 bases between. The CDR3 runs to 14 residues. Germline V lookup: CDR1 ENHRY, CDR2 SYGVKD. The DNA for the CDR3 is TGTGCCATCAGTGAGGGCAGGGGAGACACTGAAGCTTTCTTT. Residues: CAISEGRGDTEAFF.

This rearrangement joins TRBV2 to TRBJ1-2; tentative D call: TRBD1 (6 bases). The V gene's germline CDR1 is SNHLY and CDR2 FYNNEI. Trimming stripped 0 bases from V and 9 bases from J, with 14 bases between. This CDR3 contains 14 residues. The CDR3 loop reads CASSEARTVPRYTF. The DNA of the CDR3 is TGTGCCAGCAGTGAAGCGAGGACAGTTCCGCGCTACACCTTC.

The V and J genes are TRBV7-8 and TRBJ1-3; D might be TRBD1 (5 bases). Trimming removed 3 bases at V and 2 bases at J, with 11 bases between. This CDR3 region has 15 residues. The germline CDR1 and CDR2 sequences are SGHVS and FQNEAQ. CDR3 in amino acids: CASSLEGVPGNTIYF. The CDR3 nucleotides read TGTGCCAGCAGCTTGGAAGGGGTTCCTGGAAACACCATATATTTT. The complete variable domain, with remaining parts taken from reference TRBV7-8 and TRBJ1-3, reads GAGVSQSPRYKVAKRGQDVALRCDPISGHVSLFWYQQALGQGPEFLTYFQNEAQLDKSGLPSDRFFAERPEGSVSTLKIQRTQQEDSAVYLCASSLEGVPGNTIYFGEGSWLTVV.

This chain joins TRBV29-1 and TRBJ1-1; D gene uncertain. Trimming stripped 7 bases from V and 0 bases from J, with 15 bases between. Germline CDR1 and CDR2: SQVTM and ANQGSEA. The CDR3 covers 14 residues. The CDR3 DNA sequence: TGCAGCGCTACACGGGGAGCTTTGAACACTGAAGCTTTCTTT. Its translation is CSATRGALNTEAFF.